The rows below give T cell receptor beta chains drawn from one sample of a study of glioma-infiltrating T cells. TCRdb recomputed calls from the multiplex PCR reads with MiXCR, one row per CDR3 protein. Here the sample spans about 93,000 distinct CDR3 sequences, around 42% being singletons. The sample taken for sequencing was glioma tissue, nonneoplastic brain tissue, or PBMCs (not recorded which). These receptors were taken from a human donor with low-grade glioma or glioblastoma, undergoing nonglioma brain surgery, or in good health (not recorded which). CDR3s include the opening cysteine and the closing phenylalanine or tryptophan. A D gene is named only where the DNA matches it firmly. Some rows have no size entry. The others give once, few or many, or a class for an expanded clone.

many	-	TRBV6-1	TRBJ1-5	TGTGCCAGCAGTGAATATAAGGCGGGACAAATTAGCAATCAGCCCCAGCATTTT	CASSEYKAGQISNQPQHF
many	-	TRBV19	TRBJ1-5	TGTGCCAGTAGTATCAGAGGTTTGGGGCAGCCCCAGCATTTT	CASSIRGLGQPQHF
many	TRBD1	TRBV7-8	TRBJ1-4	TGTGCCAGCAGCTTAGCACAGGGGGCTAGTGAAAAACTGTTTTTT	CASSLAQGASEKLFF
many	-	TRBV20-1	TRBJ2-7	TGCAGTGCTTCGGCTACCCAATCCTACGAGCAGTACTTC	CSASATQSYEQYF
many	TRBD1	TRBV14	TRBJ1-2	TGTGCCAGCAGCCAAGACAGGGGGCATGGCTACACCTTC	CASSQDRGHGYTF
many	-	TRBV27	TRBJ2-5	TGTGCCAGCAGAAAGGCGGGATACGAAGAGACCCAGTACTTC	CASRKAGYEETQYF
many	-	TRBV7-9	TRBJ1-1	TGTGCCAGCAGCTGGGGGAACACTGAAGCTTTCTTT	CASSWGNTEAFF
-	TRBD2	TRBV28	TRBJ2-5	TGTGCCAGCCGACTAGCGGAAGGCACAGAGACCCAGTACTTC	CASRLAEGTETQYF
-	-	TRBV5-4	TRBJ2-5	TGTGCCAGCAGCTTGGTGGGTAATGAGCAGTACTTC	CASSLVGNEQYF
-	TRBD2	TRBV24-1	TRBJ2-1	TGTGCCACCAGTGGGACTAGCGTGAGCACCTATAATGAGCAGTTCTTC	CATSGTSVSTYNEQFF
-	-	TRBV29-1	TRBJ2-7	TGCAGCGTTGGACAGATCTCCCGCGAGCAGTACTTC	CSVGQISREQYF
many	-	TRBV27	TRBJ1-1	TGTGCCAGCAGTTTTAGGCACAACACTGAAGCTTTCTTT	CASSFRHNTEAFF
many	TRBD1	TRBV18	TRBJ2-1	TGTGCCAGCTCACCTACAGGGGAGAATCACAATGAGCAGTTCTTC	CASSPTGENHNEQFF
many	TRBD1	TRBV19	TRBJ2-1	TGTGCCAGTAGTCCCCGGGACAGGCCCTACAATGAGCAGTTCTTC	CASSPRDRPYNEQFF
many	-	TRBV6-2/TRBV6-3	TRBJ2-1	TGTGCCAGCAGTTACTCGAATCCGAGCTCCTACAATGAGCAGTTCTTC	CASSYSNPSSYNEQFF
many	-	TRBV20-1	TRBJ1-3	TGCAGTGTGGGCCAGGGGTGGGGAAACACCATATATTTT	CSVGQGWGNTIYF
few	-	TRBV5-1	TRBJ2-4	TGCGCCAGCAGCTTGGGACCTGGGCAGGGAAACATTCAGTACTTC	CASSLGPGQGNIQYF
-	-	TRBV20-1	TRBJ2-7	TGCAGTGCTAGATCGACCGGGACATGGGGTTATGAGCAGTACTTC	CSARSTGTWGYEQYF
-	-	TRBV6-5	TRBJ2-1	TGTGCCAGCAGCTACTCCCAATACGAGCAGTTCTTC	CASSYSQYEQFF
many	-	TRBV6-6	TRBJ2-7	TGTGCCAGCAGTTACTCAGGTCCAAACTCCTACGAGCAGTACTTC	CASSYSGPNSYEQYF
-	-	TRBV5-4	TRBJ2-2	TGTGCCAGCAGCGCGGCGACGGGGAACACCGTGGAGCTGTTTTTT	CASSAATGNTVELFF
many	TRBD1	TRBV19	TRBJ2-1	TGTGCCAGTAGTGTCGCAGGGGGCCCCTACAATGAGCAGTTCTTC	CASSVAGGPYNEQFF
many	-	TRBV20-1	TRBJ1-3	TGCAGTGCGGGGTCTTGGGGTAACACCATATATTTT	CSAGSWGNTIYF
many	TRBD2	TRBV19	TRBJ2-1	TGTGCCAGTAGTATATTACTAGCGGGGTCCAATGAGCAGTTCTTC	CASSILLAGSNEQFF
many	TRBD1	TRBV6-1	TRBJ2-1	TGTGCCAGCCGGACAGGGGTTCATGGTGAGCAGTTCTTC	CASRTGVHGEQFF
many	-	TRBV7-6	TRBJ2-3	TGTGCCAGCAGCTTGTGGGTCGGGACAGATACGCAGTATTTT	CASSLWVGTDTQYF
many	TRBD2	TRBV2	TRBJ2-5	TGTGCCAGCTCCACGGCCTTAGCGGGGGGAATGGCCCAGTACTTC	CASSTALAGGMAQYF
many	-	TRBV6-1	TRBJ1-5	TGTGCCAGCAGTGGGGACCGAGAAGGAGGGGTTAATCAGCCCCAGCATTTT	CASSGDREGGVNQPQHF
many	TRBD1	TRBV7-2	TRBJ2-3	TGTGCCAGCAGCTTTGACAGGGGTTCAACAGATACGCAGTATTTT	CASSFDRGSTDTQYF
-	-	TRBV29-1	TRBJ1-2	TGCAGCGTGTGGGGGGGGGGCAACGACTATGGCTACACCTTC	CSVWGGGNDYGYTF
-	TRBD1	TRBV25-1	TRBJ2-3	TGTGCCAGCAGTGTAGGACAGGGGGATACGCAGTATTTT	CASSVGQGDTQYF
-	TRBD2	TRBV28	TRBJ2-3	TGTGCCAGCAGGTTGACTAGCGGGACTAGCACAGATACGCAGTATTTT	CASRLTSGTSTDTQYF
many	-	TRBV2	TRBJ1-1	TGTGCCAGCAGTGACTTGGACAGAAAAGCTTTCTTT	CASSDLDRKAFF
-	-	TRBV20-1	TRBJ2-7	TGCAGTGCTAGAGGCGGGGTCTCCTACGAGCAGTACTTC	CSARGGVSYEQYF
many	-	TRBV7-8	TRBJ2-7	TGTGCCAGCAGCTTAAAATTTCTTAGCGCCTCCTACGAGCAGTACTTC	CASSLKFLSASYEQYF
many	-	TRBV5-1	TRBJ2-7	TGCGCCAGCAGCTCGTCAGGGTCGTACGAGCAGTACTTC	CASSSSGSYEQYF
once	TRBD2	TRBV6-1	TRBJ2-5	TGTGCCAGCGGCAGCGGGGGGGGGTGGGAGACCCAGTACTTC	CASGSGGGWETQYF
once	-	TRBV15	TRBJ2-7	TGTGCCACCAGCAGAGGGGGGGCCACCTACGAGCAGTACTTC	CATSRGGATYEQYF
few	TRBD2	TRBV9	TRBJ2-5	TGTGCCAGCAGCGCGACTAGCGGGAGGACAGAGACCCAGTACTTC	CASSATSGRTETQYF
many	-	TRBV7-8	TRBJ2-7	TGTGCCAGCAGCTTAGTAGGCAGCTCCTACGAGCAGTACTTC	CASSLVGSSYEQYF
-	TRBD2	TRBV13	TRBJ2-1	TGTGCCAGCAGCTTGGGACCAGCGGGAGGTTACAATGAGCAGTTCTTC	CASSLGPAGGYNEQFF
few	TRBD1	TRBV7-8	TRBJ2-6	TGTGCCAGCACCTACCGGGACAGGACAACTGGGGCCAACGTCCTGACTTTC	CASTYRDRTTGANVLTF
once	TRBD2	TRBV7-2	TRBJ2-5	TGTGCCAGCAGCGGGGGTCTTAGCGGGAGGGCCATAGGGACCCAGTACTTC	CASSGGLSGRAIGTQYF
-	-	TRBV20-1	TRBJ1-1	TGCAGTGCCAATCGACAGAACACTGAAGCTTTCTTT	CSANRQNTEAFF
-	-	TRBV30	TRBJ2-1	TGTGCCGGATGGGACTTCAACAATGAGCAGTTCTTC	CAGWDFNNEQFF
-	TRBD2	TRBV20-1	TRBJ2-5	TGCAGTGCTACCACCCCAAGCGGGGAAGAGGCCCAGTACTTC	CSATTPSGEEAQYF
many	TRBD1	TRBV20-1	TRBJ1-1	TGCAGTGCTAGAGATCGACCCGGACAGGGAGCTTTCTTT	CSARDRPGQGAFF
many	TRBD2	TRBV10-1	TRBJ2-3	TGCGCCAGCAGTGAGTCTTGGACTAGCGGGGGCCTCACAGATACGCAGTATTTT	CASSESWTSGGLTDTQYF
many	-	TRBV7-9	TRBJ2-5	TGTGCCAGCTCGGGCCAGAGATATGAAGAGACCCAGTACTTC	CASSGQRYEETQYF
many	-	TRBV28	TRBJ1-2	TGTGCCAGCAGGGAGGGGTCCGGCTACACCTTC	CASREGSGYTF